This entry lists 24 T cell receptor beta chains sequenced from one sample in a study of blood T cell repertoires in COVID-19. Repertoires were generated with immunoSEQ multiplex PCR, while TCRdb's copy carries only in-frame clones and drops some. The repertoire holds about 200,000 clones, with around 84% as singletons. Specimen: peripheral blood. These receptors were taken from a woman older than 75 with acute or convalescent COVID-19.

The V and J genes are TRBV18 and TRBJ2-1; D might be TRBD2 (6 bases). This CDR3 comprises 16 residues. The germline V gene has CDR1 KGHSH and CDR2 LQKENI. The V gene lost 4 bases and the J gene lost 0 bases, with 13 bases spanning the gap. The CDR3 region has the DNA TGTGCCAGCTCACTCACCGGGACTGGCTCCTACAATGAGCAGTTCTTC. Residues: CASSLTGTGSYNEQFF.

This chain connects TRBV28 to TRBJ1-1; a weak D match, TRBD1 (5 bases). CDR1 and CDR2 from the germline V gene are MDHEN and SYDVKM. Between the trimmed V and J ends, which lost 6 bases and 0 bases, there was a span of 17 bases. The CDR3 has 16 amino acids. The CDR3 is CASSPGLGEMNTEAFF. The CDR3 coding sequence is TGTGCCAGCAGCCCAGGGCTAGGGGAAATGAACACTGAAGCTTTCTTT.

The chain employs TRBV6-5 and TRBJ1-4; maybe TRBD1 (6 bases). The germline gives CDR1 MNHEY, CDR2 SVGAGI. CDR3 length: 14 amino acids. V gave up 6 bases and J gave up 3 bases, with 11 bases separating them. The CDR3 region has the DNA TGTGCCAGCAGCCCCGGACAGTCTAATGAAAAACTGTTTTTT. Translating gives CASSPGQSNEKLFF.

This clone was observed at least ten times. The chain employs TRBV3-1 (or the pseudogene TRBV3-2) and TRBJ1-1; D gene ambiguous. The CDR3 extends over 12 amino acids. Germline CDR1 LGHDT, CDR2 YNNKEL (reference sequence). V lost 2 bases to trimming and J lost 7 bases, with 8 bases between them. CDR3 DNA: TGTGCCAGCAGCCAAAGGTCGGGTGAAGCTTTCTTT. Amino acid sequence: CASSQRSGEAFF.

The CDR3 DNA is TGTGCCAGCAGTGGCTCGCGGACAGTGGCTTTATTACAGACCCAGTACTTC. It is translated as CASSGSRTVALLQTQYF. The chain has TRBV6-2 or TRBV6-3 and TRBJ2-5, with a weak D call TRBD1 (6 bases). V was cut by 5 bases and J by 6 bases, with 25 bases left in between. This CDR3 has 17 amino acids. Per the germline V gene, CDR1 is MNHEY and CDR2 is SVGEGT.

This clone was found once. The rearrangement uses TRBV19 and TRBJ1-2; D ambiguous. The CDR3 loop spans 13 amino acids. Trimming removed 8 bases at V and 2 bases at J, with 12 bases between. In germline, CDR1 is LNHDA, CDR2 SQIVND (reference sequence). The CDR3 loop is CASSLGENYGYTF. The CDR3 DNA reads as TGTGCCAGTTCCCTGGGAGAGAACTATGGCTACACCTTC. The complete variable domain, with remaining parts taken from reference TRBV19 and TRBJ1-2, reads DGGITQSPKYLFRKEGQNVTLSCEQNLNHDAMYWYRQDPGQGLRLIYYSQIVNDFQKGDIAEGYSVSREKKESFPLTVTSAQKNPTAFYLCASSLGENYGYTFGSGTRLTVV.

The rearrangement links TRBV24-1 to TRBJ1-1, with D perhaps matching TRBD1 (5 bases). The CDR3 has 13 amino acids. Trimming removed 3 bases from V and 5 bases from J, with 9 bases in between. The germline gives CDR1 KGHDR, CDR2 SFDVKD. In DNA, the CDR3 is TGTGCCACCAGTGATCCCCCAGGGACTGAAGCTTTCTTT. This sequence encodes CATSDPPGTEAFF.

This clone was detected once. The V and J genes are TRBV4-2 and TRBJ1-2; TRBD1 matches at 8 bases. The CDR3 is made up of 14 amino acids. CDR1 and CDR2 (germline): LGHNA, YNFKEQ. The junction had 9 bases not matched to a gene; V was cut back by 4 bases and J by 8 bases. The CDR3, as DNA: TGTGCCAGCAGCCTGTCGGACAGGGTGGGAGGCTACACCTTC. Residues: CASSLSDRVGGYTF.

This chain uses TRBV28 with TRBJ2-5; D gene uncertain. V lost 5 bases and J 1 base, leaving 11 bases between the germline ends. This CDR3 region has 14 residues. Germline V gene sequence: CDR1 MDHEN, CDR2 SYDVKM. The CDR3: CASSPGRFQETQYF. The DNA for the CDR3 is TGTGCCAGCAGTCCAGGCCGGTTCCAAGAGACCCAGTACTTC.

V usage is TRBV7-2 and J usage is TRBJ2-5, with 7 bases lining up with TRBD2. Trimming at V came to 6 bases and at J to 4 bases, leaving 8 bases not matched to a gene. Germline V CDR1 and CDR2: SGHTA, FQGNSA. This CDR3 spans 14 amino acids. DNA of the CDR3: TGTGCCAGCAGTCCCGCAACGGGGGGAGAGACCCAGTACTTC. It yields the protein CASSPATGGETQYF.

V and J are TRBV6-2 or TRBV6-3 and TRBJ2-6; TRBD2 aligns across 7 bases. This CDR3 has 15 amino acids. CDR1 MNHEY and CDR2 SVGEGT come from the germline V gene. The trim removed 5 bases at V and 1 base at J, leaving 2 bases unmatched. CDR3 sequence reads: CASSTGGSGANVLTF. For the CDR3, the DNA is TGTGCCAGCAGTACGGGGGGATCTGGGGCCAACGTCCTGACTTTC.

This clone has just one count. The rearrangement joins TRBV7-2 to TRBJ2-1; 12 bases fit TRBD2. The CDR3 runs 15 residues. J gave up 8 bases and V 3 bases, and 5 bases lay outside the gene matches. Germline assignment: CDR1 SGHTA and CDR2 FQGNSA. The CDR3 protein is CASSFGLAGIDEQFF. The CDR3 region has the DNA TGTGCCAGCAGCTTTGGACTAGCGGGAATCGATGAGCAGTTCTTC.

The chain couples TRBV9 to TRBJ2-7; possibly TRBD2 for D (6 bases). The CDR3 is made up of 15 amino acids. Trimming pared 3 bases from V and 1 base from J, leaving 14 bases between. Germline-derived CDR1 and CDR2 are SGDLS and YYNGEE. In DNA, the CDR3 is TGTGCCAGCAGCGAACGTAGCGGACGTTCCTACGAGCAGTACTTC. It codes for CASSERSGRSYEQYF.

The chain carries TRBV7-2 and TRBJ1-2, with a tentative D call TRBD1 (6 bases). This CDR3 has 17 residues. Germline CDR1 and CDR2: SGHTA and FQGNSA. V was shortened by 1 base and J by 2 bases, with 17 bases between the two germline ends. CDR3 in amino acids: CASSLVAAGTPNYGYTF. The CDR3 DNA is TGTGCCAGCAGCTTAGTAGCCGCCGGGACACCAAACTATGGCTACACCTTC.

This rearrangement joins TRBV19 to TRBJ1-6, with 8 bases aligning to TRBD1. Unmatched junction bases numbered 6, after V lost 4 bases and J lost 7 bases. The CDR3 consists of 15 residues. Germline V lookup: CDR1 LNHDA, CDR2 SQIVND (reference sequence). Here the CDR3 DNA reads TGTGCCAGTAGTACTTTGGGACAGGCGAATTCACCCCTCCACTTT. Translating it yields CASSTLGQANSPLHF.

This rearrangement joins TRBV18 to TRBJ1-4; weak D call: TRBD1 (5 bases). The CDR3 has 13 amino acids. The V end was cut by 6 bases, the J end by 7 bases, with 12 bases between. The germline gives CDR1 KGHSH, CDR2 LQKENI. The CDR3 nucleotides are TGTGCCAGCTCGGGGGGGTCTGGTGAAAAACTGTTTTTT. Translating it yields CASSGGSGEKLFF.

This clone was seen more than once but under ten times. CDR3 sequence reads: CASSHQGAQPQHF. The CDR3, as DNA: TGTGCCAGTAGTCACCAGGGGGCCCAGCCCCAGCATTTT. The chain recombines TRBV19 with TRBJ1-5; 8 nucleotides match TRBD1. Trimming removed 5 bases from V and 7 bases from J; junction bases left unmatched: 4. Germline CDR1 is LNHDA and CDR2 is SQIVND (reference sequence). The CDR3 is 13 residues long.

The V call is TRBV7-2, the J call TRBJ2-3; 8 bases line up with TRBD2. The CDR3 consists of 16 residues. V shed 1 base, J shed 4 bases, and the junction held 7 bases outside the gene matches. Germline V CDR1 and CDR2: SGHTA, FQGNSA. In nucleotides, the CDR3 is TGTGCCAGCAGCTTAGGAGGCGGGAGGAGGCCAGATACGCAGTATTTT. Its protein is CASSLGGGRRPDTQYF.

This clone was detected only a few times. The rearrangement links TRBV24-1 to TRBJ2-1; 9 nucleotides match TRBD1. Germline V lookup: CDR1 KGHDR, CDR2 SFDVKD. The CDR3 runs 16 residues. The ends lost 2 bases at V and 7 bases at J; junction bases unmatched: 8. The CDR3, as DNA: TGTGCCACCAGTGATTCCGGGACAGGGATCGTGAATGAGCAGTTCTTC. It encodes CATSDSGTGIVNEQFF.

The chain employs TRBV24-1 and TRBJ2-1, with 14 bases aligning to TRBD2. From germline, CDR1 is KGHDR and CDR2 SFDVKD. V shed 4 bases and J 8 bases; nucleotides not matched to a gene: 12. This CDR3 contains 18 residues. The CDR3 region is CATSEGTSGRMIGDEQFF. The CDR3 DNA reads TGTGCCACCAGTGAAGGGACTAGCGGGAGAATGATTGGGGATGAGCAGTTCTTC.

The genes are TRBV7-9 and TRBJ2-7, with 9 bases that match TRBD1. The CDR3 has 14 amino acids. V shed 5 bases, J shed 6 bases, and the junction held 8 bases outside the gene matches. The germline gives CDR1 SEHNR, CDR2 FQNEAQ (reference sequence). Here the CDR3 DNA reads TGTGCCAGCAGCCGATCCGGGACAGGGTTCGAGCAGTACTTC. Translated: CASSRSGTGFEQYF. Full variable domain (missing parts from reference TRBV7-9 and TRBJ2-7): DTGVSQNPRHKITKRGQNVTFRCDPISEHNRLYWYRQTLGQGPEFLTYFQNEAQLEKSRLLSDRFSAERPKGSFSTLEIQRTEQGDSAMYLCASSRSGTGFEQYFGPGTRLTVT.

DNA of the CDR3: TGTGCCAGCTCACCACCCAGGGCCGGGGCCAACGTCCTGACTTTC. Translation: CASSPPRAGANVLTF. The J gene is TRBJ2-6, the V gene TRBV18, with D possibly matching TRBD1 (5 bases). The germline V gene has CDR1 KGHSH and CDR2 LQKENI. The CDR3 length is 15 residues. V dropped 0 bases and J dropped 4 bases, with 7 bases sitting between them.

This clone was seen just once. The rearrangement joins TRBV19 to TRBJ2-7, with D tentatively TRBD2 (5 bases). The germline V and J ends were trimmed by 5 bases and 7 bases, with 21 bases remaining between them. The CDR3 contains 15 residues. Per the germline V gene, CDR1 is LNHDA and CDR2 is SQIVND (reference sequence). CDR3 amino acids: CASSPSRVARGEQYF. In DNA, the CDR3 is TGTGCCAGTAGTCCCTCGAGGGTAGCTCGTGGGGAGCAGTACTTC.

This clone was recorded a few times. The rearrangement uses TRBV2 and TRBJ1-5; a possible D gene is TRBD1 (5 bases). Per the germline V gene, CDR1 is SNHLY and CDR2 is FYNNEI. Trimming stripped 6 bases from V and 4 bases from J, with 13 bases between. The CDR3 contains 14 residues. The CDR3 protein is CASSPAPGNQPQHF. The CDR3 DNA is TGTGCCAGCAGCCCTGCCCCAGGGAATCAGCCCCAGCATTTT.